These 10 T cell receptor beta chains were sequenced from one sample in a study of blood T cell repertoires in COVID-19. Data came from immunoSEQ multiplex PCR; TCRdb stores just in-frame clones and leaves some out. The table includes under 450,000 clones, about nine tenths detected once. Sequencing was performed on PBMCs or T cells enriched from blood (not recorded which). These receptors were taken from a woman aged 40 to 50 who had been exposed to COVID-19.

J is TRBJ2-2 and V is TRBV24-1; D possibly corresponds to TRBD1 (6 bases). Germline V gene data show CDR1 as KGHDR and CDR2 as SFDVKD. The CDR3 has 15 amino acids. The germline V and J ends were trimmed by 3 bases and 4 bases, with 11 bases remaining between them. CDR3 in amino acids: CATSDIAGATGELFF. In nucleotides, the CDR3 is TGTGCCACCAGTGATATAGCAGGGGCCACCGGGGAGCTGTTTTTT.

This clone was detected only a few times. The CDR3 region is CASSLMGGGNQPQHF. CDR3 DNA sequence: TGTGCCAGCAGCTTAATGGGGGGTGGCAATCAGCCCCAGCATTTT. V usage is TRBV7-3 and J usage is TRBJ1-5, with a tentative D call TRBD1 (5 bases). This CDR3 has 15 residues. Between the trimmed V and J ends, which lost 1 base and 2 bases, there was a span of 9 bases. From germline, CDR1 is SGHTA and CDR2 FQGTGA.

This clone was observed a single time. The chain couples TRBV19 to TRBJ2-3; D unresolved. The CDR3 has 14 residues. CDR1 is LNHDA, CDR2 SQIVND, per germline (reference sequence). V was shortened by 4 bases and J by 1 base, with 9 bases between the two germline ends. Here the CDR3 reads CASSRLSGTDTQYF. Written as DNA, the CDR3 is TGTGCCAGTAGTAGACTCTCGGGCACAGATACGCAGTATTTT. Full variable domain (missing parts from reference TRBV19 and TRBJ2-3): DGGITQSPKYLFRKEGQNVTLSCEQNLNHDAMYWYRQDPGQGLRLIYYSQIVNDFQKGDIAEGYSVSREKKESFPLTVTSAQKNPTAFYLCASSRLSGTDTQYFGPGTRLTVL.

This clone was observed a handful of times. The J gene is TRBJ1-2, the V gene TRBV20-1; 10 bases map to TRBD1. The CDR3 spans 14 residues. J gave up 7 bases and V 3 bases, and 8 bases lay outside the gene matches. Per the germline V gene, CDR1 is DFQATT and CDR2 is SNEGSKA (reference sequence). CDR3 nucleotide sequence: TGCAGTGCTAGTCGGACAGGGGGGACGGGTGGCTACACCTTC. Its protein is CSASRTGGTGGYTF.

The chain uses TRBV7-8 and TRBJ1-3; 7 positions match TRBD1. From germline, CDR1 is SGHVS and CDR2 FQNEAQ. This CDR3 is 17 amino acids long. Trimming took 5 bases from V and 3 from J; bases not matched to a gene: 13. CDR3 loop: CASSEKSGQFGGNTIYF. The DNA of the CDR3 is TGTGCCAGCAGCGAAAAATCGGGACAGTTTGGTGGAAACACCATATATTTT.

The gene calls are TRBV6-2 or TRBV6-3 and TRBJ2-1; D might be TRBD2 (5 bases). The CDR3 loop spans 14 amino acids. Germline V gene data show CDR1 as MNHEY and CDR2 as SVGEGT. Trimming stripped 2 bases from V and 8 bases from J, with 13 bases between. The CDR3 DNA is TGTGCCAGCAGTTACGCTGGAGGATGGGATGAGCAGTTCTTC. This sequence encodes CASSYAGGWDEQFF.

The chain joins TRBV19 to TRBJ2-2; tentatively, D is TRBD1 (6 bases). V lost 7 bases and J lost 1, with 19 bases in between. This CDR3 is built from 17 residues. Germline V lookup: CDR1 LNHDA, CDR2 SQIVND (reference sequence). CDR3 DNA: TGTGCCAGTAACGGCAGGGGCCTTCACCAGAACACCGGGGAGCTGTTTTTT. It translates to CASNGRGLHQNTGELFF.

The chain combines TRBV6-4 with TRBJ2-3; the match to TRBD1 covers 9 bases. The CDR3 has 15 residues. Germline V lookup: CDR1 MRHNA, CDR2 SNTAGT. V lost 5 bases and J lost 3; bases outside the gene matches: 6. CDR3 bases: TGTGCCAGCAGTTCGACAGGGGGTCGGACAGATACGCAGTATTTT. This encodes CASSSTGGRTDTQYF.

This clone was seen more than once but under ten times. The chain couples TRBV19 to TRBJ1-2; 9 nucleotides match TRBD1. The CDR3 is 17 residues long. From germline, CDR1 is LNHDA and CDR2 SQIVND (reference sequence). After removal of 5 bases from V and 7 bases from J, the junction contained 17 bases not matched to a gene. CDR3 DNA: TGTGCCAGTAGTGCCCGACAGGGGGTACGTAGTGGCGCTGGCTACACCTTC. Its protein is CASSARQGVRSGAGYTF.

V is TRBV20-1 and J is TRBJ2-7, with TRBD1 matching over 8 bases. Germline CDR1 reads DFQATT; CDR2 reads SNEGSKA (reference sequence). This CDR3 spans 11 amino acids. Trimming cost V 6 bases and J 12 bases; bases outside gene matches: 10. The CDR3 here is CSAIGQGETYF. The CDR3 region has the DNA TGCAGTGCCATCGGACAGGGTGAGACGTACTTC.